The clone carrying this T cell receptor beta chain was recorded many times. Its antigen remains unidentified. It was with a sample-barcoded 5' primer and a J-beta primer mix that a second PCR of about 7 to 12 cycles was run. TCRdb redid the calling of the 5' RACE reads with MiXCR, one entry per CDR3 protein. Of roughly 1,100,000 distinct CDR3 sequences in the sample, under 30% were seen once. Every donor contributed about 10 milliliters of peripheral blood by blood draw. Germline lookup yields CDR1 SGHDN and CDR2 FVKESK. Trimming pared 3 bases from V and 4 bases from J, leaving 27 bases between. The CDR3 runs 19 residues. The data were taken from a study of blood T cells in healthy people across ages. Overall study results and limits: Roughly linear declines in TCR beta diversity per million T cells occurred with age. Higher naive T cell percentage went strongly together with higher TCR beta diversity.

These same records also appear under a second study, on T cells of mothers and their children. As that study records: For the second PCR, the M1S primer put in sample barcodes and 2-4 random nucleotides.

V usage is TRBV14 and J usage is TRBJ1-1; D is perhaps TRBD1 (6 bases). The TCR originated in a girl aged 2 to 9 in good health. What was sequenced was blood. The CDR3 here is CASSHRNPIVGGRSTEAFF. The CDR3 nucleotides are TGTGCCAGCAGCCACAGGAACCCTATTGTGGGGGGCAGGAGCACTGAAGCTTTCTTT.